The sequence of this T cell receptor (beta chain) was determined in a study of shared clonotypes between healthy human individuals. V gave up 3 bases and J gave up 8 bases; unmatched junction bases: 6. The CDR3 length is 14 residues. Germline CDR1 and CDR2: MNHEY and SMNVEV (reference sequence). This clone was seen a few times. Here immunoSEQ multiplex PCR was the method, and the copy in TCRdb shows in-frame clones only, minus some. The top ten clones hold roughly 13% of a sample with roughly 500,000 clones, around 78% of them seen once. This chain connects TRBV27 to TRBJ1-5; the match to TRBD1 covers 8 bases. This TCR derives from a woman in her thirties or forties in good health. Some clones in this sample may be carry-over from other donors' samples. Material: PBMCs. CDR3 loop: CASSLYRGTEPQHF. The CDR3 nucleotides read TGTGCCAGCAGTTTGTACAGGGGGACGGAGCCCCAGCATTTT.